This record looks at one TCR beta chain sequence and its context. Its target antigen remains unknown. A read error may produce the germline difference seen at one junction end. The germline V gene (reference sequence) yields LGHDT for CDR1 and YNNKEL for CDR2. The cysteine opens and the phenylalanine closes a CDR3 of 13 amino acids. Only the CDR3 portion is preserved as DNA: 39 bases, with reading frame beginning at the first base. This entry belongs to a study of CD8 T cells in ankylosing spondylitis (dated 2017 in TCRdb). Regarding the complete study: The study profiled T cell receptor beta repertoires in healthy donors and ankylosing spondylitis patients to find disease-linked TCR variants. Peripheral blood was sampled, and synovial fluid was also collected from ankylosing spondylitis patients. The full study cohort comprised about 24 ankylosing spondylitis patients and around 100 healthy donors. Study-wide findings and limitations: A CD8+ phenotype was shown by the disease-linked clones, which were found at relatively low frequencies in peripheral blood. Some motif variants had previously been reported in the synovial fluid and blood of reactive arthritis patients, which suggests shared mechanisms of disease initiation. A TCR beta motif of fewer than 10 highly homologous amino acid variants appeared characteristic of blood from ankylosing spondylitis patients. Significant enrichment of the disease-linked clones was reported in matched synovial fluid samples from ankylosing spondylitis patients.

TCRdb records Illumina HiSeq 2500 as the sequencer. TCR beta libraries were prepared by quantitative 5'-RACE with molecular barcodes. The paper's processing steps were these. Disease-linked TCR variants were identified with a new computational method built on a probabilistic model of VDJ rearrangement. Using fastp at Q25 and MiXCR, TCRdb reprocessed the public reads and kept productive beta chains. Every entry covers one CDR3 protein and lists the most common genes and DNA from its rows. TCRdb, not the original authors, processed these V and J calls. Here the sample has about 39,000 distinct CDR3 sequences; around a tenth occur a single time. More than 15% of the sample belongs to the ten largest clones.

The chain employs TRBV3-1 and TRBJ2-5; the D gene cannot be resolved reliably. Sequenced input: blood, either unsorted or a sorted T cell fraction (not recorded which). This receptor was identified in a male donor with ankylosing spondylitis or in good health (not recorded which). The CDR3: CASSHPGGASPGF. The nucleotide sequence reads TGTGCCAGCAGCCACCCCGGCGGCGCTTCGCCTGGTTTC.